The rows below give T cell receptor beta chains drawn from one sample of a study of blood T cell repertoires in COVID-19. Assay used: immunoSEQ multiplex PCR; TCRdb lists only in-frame clones, some missing. The sample yields over 200,000 clones, about 90% seen once. Sequencing was carried out using PBMCs or T cells enriched from blood (not recorded which). These receptors all stem from a human donor in a cohort exposed to, infected with or recovered from COVID-19 (not recorded which). The donor label of this sample is uncertain. The conserved cysteine and the conserved F or W are not part of the CDR3 here.

TRBV9,TRBJ2-3,ASSVLQGGRTDTQY
TRBV12-3/TRBV12-4,TRBJ1-3,ASSPGQGNTIY
TRBV7-2,TRBJ1-5,ASSLAALFNQPQH
TRBV12-5,TRBJ1-4,ASGLESTPKLF
TRBV9,TRBJ1-3,ASSVGQGSSGNTIY
TRBV5-1,TRBJ2-7,ASSSSTSGLSYEQY
TRBV7-9,TRBJ1-1,ASSLSGTGRSEAF
TRBV23-1,TRBJ1-1,ASIGVGKRAVNTEAF
TRBV19,TRBJ2-5,ASTVGDRETQY
TRBV7-8,TRBJ2-2,ASSLASPSTGELF
TRBV19,TRBJ2-7,ASSSPGQTYEQY
TRBV18,TRBJ1-1,ASSGGSTEAF
TRBV15,TRBJ1-2,ATSRDRGNNYGYT